This record covers a single T cell receptor (beta chain). This sample stems from a study of blood T cell repertoires in COVID-19. For the study at large: Both acute and convalescent COVID-19 samples were obtained from the United States, Italy and Spain.

Germline V gene sequence: CDR1 MDHEN, CDR2 SYDVKM. CDR3 length: 15 residues. V was shortened by 7 bases and J by 7 bases, with 20 bases between the two germline ends. In the original analysis: How many nucleated cells were present was estimated from reference gene primer amplification. Sequenced by immunoSEQ multiplex PCR; TCRdb stores in-frame clones only, minus some. Clonal size and the V and J genes are those of that table, whereas D and trimming came from the DNA. The table shows fewer than 250,000 clones, with roughly nine tenths occurring only once. Sequencing was carried out using peripheral blood. The chain has TRBV28 and TRBJ1-5, with D unresolved. This clonotype was sampled from a man aged 25-40 years with acute or convalescent COVID-19. CDR3 region: CASIAGNPGSQPQHF. In DNA form, the CDR3 reads TGTGCCAGCATTGCGGGAAATCCTGGTTCGCAGCCCCAGCATTTT. Supplemented by reference TRBV28 and TRBJ1-5, the full variable domain reads DVKVTQSSRYLVKRTGEKVFLECVQDMDHENMFWYRQDPGLGLRLIYFSYDVKMKEKGDIPEGYSVSREKKERFSLILESASTNQTSMYLCASIAGNPGSQPQHFGDGTRLSIL.